This TCR beta chain was identified during a study of blood T cell repertoires in COVID-19. Study background: T cells, B-cell-depleted T cells, or PBMCs provided the cDNA or gDNA that served as material.

This CDR3 contains 17 residues. CDR1 KGHSH and CDR2 LQKENI come from the germline V gene. The V and J ends lost 2 bases and 1 base, in that order; junction bases with no gene match: 10. The assay was immunoSEQ multiplex PCR, and TCRdb's table has in-frame clones only and misses some. The table includes around 100,000 clones, around nine tenths detected once. The receptor's source is a human donor in a cohort sampled during active COVID-19. The chain joins TRBV18 to TRBJ2-7, with 8 bases that match TRBD2. The sample consisted of peripheral blood. The DNA for the CDR3 is TGTGCCAGCTCACCAGGGCCGGCTAGCGGGCCTTCCTACGAGCAGTACTTC. It translates to CASSPGPASGPSYEQYF. Full variable domain (missing parts from reference TRBV18 and TRBJ2-7): NAGVMQNPRHLVRRRGQEARLRCSPMKGHSHVYWYRQLPEEGLKFMVYLQKENIIDESGMPKERFSAEFPKEGPSILRIQQVVRGDSAAYFCASSPGPASGPSYEQYFGPGTRLTVT.